A selection of T cell receptor beta chains follows, all from one sample in a study of liver allograft versus peripheral blood T cells. A single record per CDR3 protein comes from TCRdb applying MiXCR to the reads. The data show fewer than 15,000 distinct CDR3 sequences, about 18% seen once. All receptors come from a human patient who had a liver transplant. Some T cells here may be from the graft donor. Each CDR3 is given with its conserved first and last residue. D genes are given only for firm matches. Clone size is shown for a subset of rows, as once, few, many or a class of expanded clone.

d_call	v_call	clone_size	j_call	cdr3_aa	cdr3_nt
-	TRBV19	many	TRBJ1-1	CASSIGQERMEAFF	TGTGCCAGTAGTATAGGACAGGAGCGTATGGAAGCTTTCTTT
TRBD1	TRBV12-5	-	TRBJ1-4	CASGQGQGREKLFF	TGTGCTAGTGGTCAAGGACAGGGGAGGGAAAAACTGTTTTTT
TRBD1	TRBV28	medium-sized	TRBJ1-4	CASSLFTGGGEKLFF	TGTGCCAGCAGTCTTTTTACAGGGGGTGGTGAAAAACTGTTTTTT
TRBD1	TRBV6-1	medium-sized	TRBJ1-5	CASTMGQGAGNQPQHF	TGTGCCAGCACCATGGGACAGGGGGCAGGCAATCAGCCCCAGCATTTT
-	TRBV28	few	TRBJ1-2	CASSLLGKENGYTF	TGTGCCAGCAGTTTACTGGGAAAGGAAAATGGCTACACCTTC
-	TRBV27	medium-sized	TRBJ1-5	CASRRGGVSNQPQHF	TGTGCCAGCAGGCGGGGGGGCGTTAGCAATCAGCCCCAGCATTTT
TRBD1	TRBV9	-	TRBJ2-7	CASSAHGTGPYEQYF	TGTGCCAGCAGCGCCCACGGGACAGGGCCCTACGAGCAGTACTTC
TRBD1	TRBV12-3/TRBV12-4	few	TRBJ2-7	CASSPGTGSPEQYF	TGTGCCAGCAGTCCCGGGACAGGGTCACCCGAGCAGTACTTC
-	TRBV5-6	-	TRBJ1-5	CASSLESYSNQPQHF	TGTGCCAGCAGCTTGGAGAGTTATAGCAATCAGCCCCAGCATTTT
-	TRBV18	many	TRBJ1-1	CASSSRANTEAFF	TGTGCCAGCTCATCCAGGGCGAACACTGAAGCTTTCTTT
-	TRBV28	medium-sized	TRBJ1-6	CASSPGHLSSYNSPLHF	TGTGCCAGCAGCCCAGGACACCTTAGCTCCTATAATTCACCCCTCCACTTT
-	TRBV5-4	few	TRBJ1-5	CASSRKNQPQHF	TGTGCCAGCAGTCGCAAAAATCAGCCCCAGCATTTT
-	TRBV30	many	TRBJ1-6	CAWSVPPRVLRSPLHF	TGTGCCTGGAGTGTCCCTCCCAGGGTCTTACGCTCACCCCTCCACTTT
-	TRBV12-5	-	TRBJ1-5	CASGLPGSNQPQHF	TGTGCTAGTGGTTTGCCAGGGAGCAATCAGCCCCAGCATTTT
-	TRBV27	many	TRBJ1-5	CASSLRFANNQPQHF	TGTGCCAGCAGTTTACGTTTCGCCAACAATCAGCCCCAGCATTTT
TRBD1	TRBV29-1	-	TRBJ1-2	CSVGQGHGYTF	TGCAGCGTTGGACAGGGGCATGGCTACACCTTC
-	TRBV6-5	medium-sized	TRBJ1-5	CASSSRGGGSNQPQHF	TGTGCCAGCAGTTCAAGGGGCGGGGGGAGCAATCAGCCCCAGCATTTT
TRBD1	TRBV7-2	medium-sized	TRBJ2-3	CASSPRQGNTDTQYF	TGTGCCAGCAGCCCAAGACAGGGGAACACAGATACGCAGTATTTT
TRBD2	TRBV27	medium-sized	TRBJ2-7	CASMLQRGLAGSEQYF	TGTGCCAGCATGTTACAAAGGGGACTAGCGGGAAGCGAGCAGTACTTC
-	TRBV6-6	medium-sized	TRBJ2-7	CASSGTFGYEQYF	TGTGCCAGCAGCGGGACGTTTGGGTACGAGCAGTACTTC
-	TRBV10-2	few	TRBJ2-1	CASSELFSSSYNEQFF	TGCGCCAGCAGTGAGTTATTTTCTAGCTCCTACAATGAGCAGTTCTTC
TRBD2	TRBV7-2	-	TRBJ2-7	CASSLVGMAGGVNEQYF	TGTGCCAGCAGCTTAGTGGGTATGGCGGGGGGGGTAAACGAGCAGTACTTC
-	TRBV6-5	medium-sized	TRBJ1-4	CASSYSGPQSNEKLFF	TGTGCCAGCAGTTACTCGGGTCCCCAGTCAAATGAAAAACTGTTTTTT
TRBD1	TRBV28	few	TRBJ1-5	CASSNRQGWDQPQHF	TGTGCCAGCAGCAATAGACAGGGTTGGGATCAGCCCCAGCATTTT
TRBD2	TRBV28	-	TRBJ2-7	CASSIPGTSGIKYF	TGTGCCAGCAGCATTCCCGGGACTAGCGGGATTAAGTACTTC
-	TRBV7-2	medium-sized	TRBJ2-2	CASSPVGGWNTGELFF	TGTGCCAGCAGCCCGGTGGGCGGGTGGAACACCGGGGAGCTGTTTTTT
-	TRBV6-1	medium-sized	TRBJ1-1	CASRFMGSGTEAFF	TGTGCCAGCAGGTTTATGGGGAGTGGCACTGAAGCTTTCTTT
TRBD2	TRBV6-6	many	TRBJ2-3	CASSWAGGFDTDTQYF	TGTGCCAGCAGTTGGGCCGGGGGGTTCGACACAGATACGCAGTATTTT
TRBD1	TRBV19	-	TRBJ2-3	CASSIAGGRTDTQYF	TGTGCCAGTAGTATTGCAGGGGGCCGCACAGATACGCAGTATTTT
TRBD1	TRBV18	medium-sized	TRBJ2-1	CASLTGVRNEQFF	TGTGCCAGCCTGACAGGGGTACGCAATGAGCAGTTCTTC
-	TRBV20-1	many	TRBJ1-5	CSASPFTTGQLRTQHF	TGCAGTGCTAGCCCCTTTACGACAGGCCAACTTAGGACCCAGCATTTT
-	TRBV30	few	TRBJ2-7	CAWSVRVHSEQYF	TGTGCCTGGAGTGTACGGGTCCACTCCGAGCAGTACTTC
-	TRBV20-1	-	TRBJ1-4	CSAYQSFPANEKLFF	TGCAGTGCTTACCAGAGCTTCCCGGCTAATGAAAAACTGTTTTTT
TRBD2	TRBV20-1	few	TRBJ2-3	CSARKTSGRTDTQYF	TGCAGTGCTAGAAAGACTAGCGGGAGAACAGATACGCAGTATTTT
-	TRBV27	medium-sized	TRBJ1-4	CASSWTSNEKLFF	TGTGCCAGCAGTTGGACGTCTAATGAAAAACTGTTTTTT
-	TRBV6-5	few	TRBJ2-5	CASPSGRGETQYF	TGTGCCAGCCCCTCCGGCAGGGGAGAGACCCAGTACTTC
-	TRBV2	-	TRBJ2-7	CASSQTTLGEQYF	TGTGCCAGCAGCCAGACTACTCTCGGCGAGCAGTACTTC
-	TRBV10-3	many	TRBJ1-6	CAISESGGMGNSPLHF	TGTGCCATCAGTGAGTCTGGTGGAATGGGTAATTCACCCCTCCACTTT
-	TRBV7-9	few	TRBJ1-6	CASSLNPLNHSPLHF	TGTGCCAGCAGCTTAAACCCCCTCAATCATTCACCCCTCCACTTT